This T cell receptor beta chain was identified in a study of cytomegalovirus exposure and HLA in healthy donors. Primers for the PCR totalled 60 Vbeta and 13 Jbeta. Only in-frame clones appear in the TCRdb table, and some are missing; sequencing was by immunoSEQ multiplex PCR. The sample holds tens of thousands of clones, 81% seen once. The germline gives CDR1 SGHNT, CDR2 YYREEE (reference sequence). V shed 4 bases and J 5 bases; nucleotides not matched to a gene: 8. The CDR3 is 15 amino acids. This clonotype originated in a woman in her twenties or thirties in good health and CMV-seronegative. Material: PBMCs. The chain couples TRBV5-4 to TRBJ2-7; TRBD2 aligns across 11 bases. The CDR3: CASSRGTSGKNEQYF. CDR3 DNA sequence: TGTGCCAGCAGCCGTGGGACTAGCGGCAAAAACGAGCAGTACTTC.